Listed below are T cell receptor beta chains from one sample, sequenced in a study of blood T cell repertoires in COVID-19. Produced via immunoSEQ multiplex PCR; TCRdb's table is partial and in-frame only. The profile shows 200,000 to 300,000 clones, approximately 80% of them singletons. What was sequenced was peripheral blood. The receptors shown here come from a woman aged 60-75 years with active or convalescent COVID-19. Each CDR3 is given with its conserved first and last residue. The order of the fields is V gene, CDR3 length, J gene, CDR3 protein.

TRBV2	15	TRBJ2-3	CASRPLAGGTDTQYF
TRBV7-9	15	TRBJ2-5	CASSPGTIKRETQYF
TRBV6-5	16	TRBJ2-1	CASSYTLTSGRSEQFF
TRBV3-1/TRBV3-2	14	TRBJ1-4	CASSRDRVQEKLFF
TRBV4-1	13	TRBJ2-5	CASSQVPRETQYF
TRBV6-1	19	TRBJ2-1	CASSEGRLAGPTARNEQFF
TRBV19	16	TRBJ2-1	CASSRTGGWSYNEQFF
TRBV5-6	15	TRBJ2-1	CASSLDSSSYNEQFF
TRBV11-3	15	TRBJ1-6	CASSPQGRGNSPLHF
TRBV18	14	TRBJ1-1	CASSPQGVNTEAFF